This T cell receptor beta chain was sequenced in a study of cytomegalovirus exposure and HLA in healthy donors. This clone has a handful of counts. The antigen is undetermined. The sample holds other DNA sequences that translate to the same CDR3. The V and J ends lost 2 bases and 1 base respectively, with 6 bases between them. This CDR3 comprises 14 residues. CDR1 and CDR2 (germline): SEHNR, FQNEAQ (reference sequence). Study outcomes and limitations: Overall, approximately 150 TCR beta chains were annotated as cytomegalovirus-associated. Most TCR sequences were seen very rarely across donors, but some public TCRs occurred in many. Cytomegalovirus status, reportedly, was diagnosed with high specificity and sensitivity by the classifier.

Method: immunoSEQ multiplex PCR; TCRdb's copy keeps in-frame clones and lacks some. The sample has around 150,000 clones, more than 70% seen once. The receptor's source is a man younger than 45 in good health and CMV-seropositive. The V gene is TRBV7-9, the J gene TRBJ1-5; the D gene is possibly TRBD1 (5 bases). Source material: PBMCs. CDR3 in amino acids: CASSLTGSNQPQHF. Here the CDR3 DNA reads TGTGCCAGCAGCTTAACAGGAAGCAATCAGCCCCAGCATTTT.